This paragraph covers one T cell receptor (beta chain) sequence. The antigen is undetermined. Germline-derived CDR1 and CDR2 are MNHEY and SMNVEV (reference sequence). J was trimmed by 2 bases and V by 9 bases; bases with no gene match: 10. The CDR3 length is 14 residues. This sample is part of a study of cytomegalovirus exposure and HLA in healthy donors. Study outcomes and limitations: Accurate HLA-A and HLA-B prediction from TCR beta sequences was reported for most subjects.

In the PCR, 60 Vbeta and 13 Jbeta primers were used. Per the authors' pipeline: It was a later analysis that counted roughly 80 million unique TCR beta chains, of which some 9.9 million were shared. Here immunoSEQ multiplex PCR was the method, and the copy in TCRdb shows in-frame clones only, minus some. V, J and clone size are taken as reported in that table, and D and trimming were inferred from the DNA itself. The sample has 95,000 to 150,000 clones, around 78% seen once. Sequenced material: PBMCs. The receptor was isolated from a man aged 40-49 years in good health and CMV-seronegative. The chain links TRBV27 to TRBJ2-7; 7 positions match TRBD1. As DNA, the CDR3 is TGTGCCAGTGGATCCGGGACAGCAACCTACGAGCAGTACTTC. Residues: CASGSGTATYEQYF.